The 7 T cell receptor beta chains reported below all come from one sample, sequenced in a study of CD8+CD57+ T cells in acquired aplastic anemia. Patients picked for sequencing had shown CD8+CD57+ cell expansion detected by flow cytometry. Both TCR beta VDJ combination and CDR3 sequence profiling were carried out. Genomic DNA was the template for this profiling. TCRdb recomputed calls from the reads with MiXCR, one row per CDR3 protein. The sample has hundreds of thousands of distinct CDR3 sequences, approximately 60% seen once. Input material: sorted CD4+, CD8+, or CD8+CD57+ T cells (not recorded which) from PBMCs. These receptors originate from a human donor with aplastic anemia.

Concerning this clonotype itself: One end of the junction is discordant with germline, which a read error may explain. The chain recombines TRBV18 with TRBJ2-1; 7 bases map to TRBD1. This CDR3 region has 15 residues. Germline CDR1 KGHSH, CDR2 LQKENI. The CDR3, as DNA: TGTGCCTGCTCCCAAACAGGGGCCGGCTACAATGAGCAGTTCTTC. Translation: CACSQTGAGYNEQFF.

In nucleotides, the CDR3 is TGCAGTGCTAGGCGGACAGGGGGCGCAGAGACCCAGTACTTC. Protein product: CSARRTGGAETQYF. The chain carries TRBV20-1 and TRBJ2-5; 11 nucleotides align to TRBD1. The ends lost 3 bases at V and 4 bases at J; junction bases unmatched: 4. The CDR3 is made up of 14 amino acids. Germline V gene sequence: CDR1 DFQATT, CDR2 SNEGSKA (reference sequence).

Comments on this clonotype: An end of the junction does not agree with germline; a read error may underlie this. V gene TRBV12-3 or TRBV12-4 combines with J gene TRBJ2-2, with 7 bases identical to TRBD1. The CDR3 is 15 residues long. The chain's CDR3 is CASSYGQGDTGELFF. The DNA for the CDR3 is TGTGCCAGCAGTTACGGGCAGGGGGACACTGGGGAGCTGTTTTTT.

There are many counts of this clonotype. The CDR3: CASRREPSYEQYF. The CDR3 region has the DNA TGTGCCAGCAGGCGGGAGCCCTCCTACGAGCAGTACTTC. The chain employs TRBV2 and TRBJ2-7; 7 nucleotides line up with TRBD2. The V and J ends lost 6 bases and 0 bases, in that order; junction bases with no gene match: 2. The CDR3 is 13 amino acids. CDR1 is SNHLY and CDR2 is FYNNEI in the germline V gene.

The sample holds many counts of this clonotype. The chain carries TRBV29-1 and TRBJ2-3; 7 bases map to TRBD1. Germline loops: CDR1 SQVTM, CDR2 ANQGSEA. The length of the CDR3 is 13 residues. With 6 bases clipped from V and 3 bases from J, the junction kept 6 bases outside the gene matches. CDR3 sequence: CSVDTTGTDTQYF. The CDR3 DNA follows: TGCAGCGTCGACACGACAGGGACAGATACGCAGTATTTT.

V usage is TRBV7-3 and J usage is TRBJ2-7; D perhaps matches TRBD1 (6 bases). With 2 bases removed from V and 2 bases from J, the gap between germline ends came to 16 bases. Germline-derived CDR1 and CDR2 are SGHTA and FQGTGA. This CDR3 spans 16 amino acids. CDR3 DNA: TGTGCCAGCAGCTTATCGTATAGGGGGAGACCCTACGAGCAGTACTTC. This translates into CASSLSYRGRPYEQYF.

This clonotype has ten or more counts. The V gene is TRBV18, the J gene TRBJ2-1, with TRBD2 matching 9 bases. The CDR3 is 13 amino acids. CDR1 KGHSH and CDR2 LQKENI come from the germline V gene. V shed 2 bases and J 11 bases; nucleotides not matched to a gene: 4. The CDR3 DNA follows: TGTGCCAGCTCACCAAATTCTAGCGGGAAGCAGTTCTTC. This codes for CASSPNSSGKQFF.